This TCR beta chain appears in the sequencing data of a study of vaccination effects on CD4 cells after COVID-19. For the study at large: It was a median of 72 days after the second dose that post-vaccine samples were obtained.

This table comes from immunoSEQ multiplex PCR, and its TCRdb copy is limited to in-frame clones, with some not included. The data contain 25,000 to 30,000 clones, roughly 71% of them singletons. Germline CDR1 is LGHDT and CDR2 is YNNKEL (reference sequence). The CDR3 extends over 15 amino acids. V was clipped by 1 base and J by 5 bases, with 12 bases between them. Points on this clone: The antigen is undetermined.

Antigen-specific CD4+ T cells were expanded with viral peptide pools in the ViraFEST assay before sequencing. When roughly eleven days of culture had elapsed, CD4+ T cells were isolated. BNT162b2 vaccine or mRNA-1273 vaccine was given to participants in two doses. The sequences come from CD4+ T cells from PBMCs cultured with HCoV-OC43 spike peptides, collected after COVID-19 vaccination. Subset indicated: HCoV-OC43 spike overlapping peptide pool stimulation. The source of this sequence is a human donor who received a COVID-19 vaccine. The rearrangement joins TRBV3-1 (or the pseudogene TRBV3-2) to TRBJ2-4; D assignment may be TRBD1 or TRBD2 (5 bases each). This chain's CDR3 is CASSQGTGPQNIQYF. The CDR3 DNA is TGTGCCAGCAGCCAAGGAACGGGACCGCAAAACATTCAGTACTTC.